Listed here are 13 T cell receptor beta chains from one sample, sequenced in a study of T cell responses to AZD1222 COVID-19 vaccine. Libraries were prepared by immunoSEQ multiplex PCR; TCRdb keeps only in-frame clonotypes and omits some of them. Of about 130,000 clones detected, 84% appear once; the ten largest clones hold roughly 3.9%. The material was peripheral blood, obtained on day 0 of AZD1222 vaccination. The source is an adult in good health.

This rearrangement joins TRBV30 to TRBJ2-7; D may be TRBD1 or TRBD2 (6 bases each). This CDR3 spans 15 amino acids. Germline lookup yields CDR1 GTSNPN and CDR2 SVGIG (reference sequence). V lost 3 bases, J lost 6 bases, and 21 bases lay in between. In nucleotides, the CDR3 is TGTGCCTGGAGGGGATGGGGGGCCCCTCTCGGCGAGCAGTACTTC. This gives the protein CAWRGWGAPLGEQYF.

V usage is TRBV7-9 and J usage is TRBJ2-1; 7 bases align to TRBD2. The CDR3 sequence is 15 residues long. The germline V gene has CDR1 SEHNR and CDR2 FQNEAQ (reference sequence). V gave up 6 bases and J gave up 8 bases; unmatched junction bases: 13. DNA of the CDR3: TGTGCCAGCAGGAGCGGGGTTGGGCTTGGATATGAGCAGTTCTTC. Its translation: CASRSGVGLGYEQFF.

This clone has just a few counts. CDR3 in DNA: TGCGCCAGCAGCCGAACAGGGGGCGATTCACCCCTCCACTTT. Protein: CASSRTGGDSPLHF. The rearrangement uses TRBV5-1 and TRBJ1-6, with 9 positions matching TRBD1. This CDR3 is built from 14 residues. V trimming: 4 bases; J trimming: 8 bases; junction bases outside the gene matches: 4. The V gene's germline CDR1 is SGHRS and CDR2 YFSETQ.

The chain employs TRBV25-1 and TRBJ1-5, with D possibly matching TRBD1 (5 bases). The germline V gene encodes CDR1 MGHDK and CDR2 SYGVNS. CDR3 length: 13 residues. The V end was cut by 8 bases, the J end by 4 bases, with 12 bases between. CDR3 sequence: CASGDGENQPQHF. DNA for the CDR3: TGTGCCAGCGGGGACGGTGAAAATCAGCCCCAGCATTTT.

This sequence joins TRBV28 and TRBJ1-6; no definite D call. This CDR3 is 20 amino acids long. Per germline, CDR1 MDHEN and CDR2 SYDVKM. V lost 0 bases and J 0 bases, leaving 18 bases between the germline ends. The CDR3 DNA follows: TGTGCCAGCAGTTTATGGACTCTTGGCAGACCATTCTCCTATAATTCACCCCTCCACTTT. This codes for CASSLWTLGRPFSYNSPLHF.

The chain carries TRBV2 and TRBJ1-2; D is possibly TRBD1 (6 bases). Trimming removed 7 bases from V and 5 bases from J, with 11 bases in between. The CDR3 has 12 amino acids. The germline V gene encodes CDR1 SNHLY and CDR2 FYNNEI. As DNA, the CDR3 is TGTGCCAGCACGGGGACAATTTATGGCTACACCTTC. It encodes CASTGTIYGYTF.

The rearrangement links TRBV12-3 or TRBV12-4 to TRBJ1-2, with a possible D match to TRBD1 (5 bases). V lost 3 bases to trimming and J lost 4 bases, with 9 bases between them. The CDR3 loop spans 13 amino acids. The CDR3 reads CASSLGVSYGYTF. CDR3 DNA: TGTGCCAGCAGTTTGGGGGTGTCCTATGGCTACACCTTC.

This clone has only a few counts. CDR3: CATRTAFSTDTQYF. The CDR3 DNA reads TGTGCCACAAGGACAGCGTTTAGCACAGATACGCAGTATTTT. V gene TRBV19 combines with J gene TRBJ2-3; D is possibly TRBD1 (6 bases). The length of the CDR3 is 14 residues. Per the germline V gene, CDR1 is LNHDA and CDR2 is SQIVND (reference sequence). V lost 10 bases, J lost 0 bases, and 14 bases lay in between.

The CDR3 nucleotides are TGTGCCAGCAGCCCGGGGACAGGGGGAACTAATGAAAAACTGTTTTTT. This sequence encodes CASSPGTGGTNEKLFF. The V call is TRBV5-6, the J call TRBJ1-4; TRBD1 agrees at 11 bases. The length of the CDR3 is 16 residues. Unmatched junction bases numbered 3, after V lost 4 bases and J lost 1 base. CDR1 and CDR2 from the germline V gene are SGHDT and YYEEEE.

The table lists this clone with a few counts. The chain combines TRBV6-5 with TRBJ2-2, with 7 bases aligning to TRBD2. Looked up from germline, CDR1 is MNHEY and CDR2 is SVGAGI. J gave up 3 bases and V 10 bases, and 8 bases lay outside the gene matches. The CDR3 contains 14 residues. The CDR3 spells CATVTAGDTGELFF. DNA for the CDR3: TGTGCCACCGTTACTGCGGGGGACACCGGGGAGCTGTTTTTT.

The V call is TRBV7-8, the J call TRBJ2-1; 11 bases are a match to TRBD1. The germline V gene encodes CDR1 SGHVS and CDR2 FQNEAQ. The length of the CDR3 is 15 residues. V lost 5 bases and J lost 7; bases outside the gene matches: 7. The CDR3, as DNA: TGTGCCAGCAGCCCAGGGACAGGGGGTCTGAATGAGCAGTTCTTC. This translates into CASSPGTGGLNEQFF.

V gene TRBV28 combines with J gene TRBJ1-1; 7 positions match TRBD1. The ends lost 2 bases at V and 4 bases at J; junction bases unmatched: 7. The CDR3 has 15 residues. From germline, CDR1 is MDHEN and CDR2 SYDVKM. CDR3 in amino acids: CASSLPTGQSTEAFF. In DNA, the CDR3 is TGTGCCAGCAGTTTACCGACAGGGCAGAGCACTGAAGCTTTCTTT. The full variable domain, in which reference TRBV28 and TRBJ1-1 provide the parts outside the CDR3, is DVKVTQSSRYLVKRTGEKVFLECVQDMDHENMFWYRQDPGLGLRLIYFSYDVKMKEKGDIPEGYSVSREKKERFSLILESASTNQTSMYLCASSLPTGQSTEAFFGQGTRLTVV.

The chain recombines TRBV28 with TRBJ2-3, with 9 bases matching TRBD2. Trimming cost V 3 bases and J 5 bases; bases outside gene matches: 6. From germline, CDR1 is MDHEN and CDR2 SYDVKM. The CDR3 loop spans 15 amino acids. CDR3 coding DNA: TGTGCCAGCAGTTTGAAGCGGGGGGCAGTAGATACGCAGTATTTT. It codes for CASSLKRGAVDTQYF.